The clone carrying this T cell receptor beta chain is a singleton in its sample. Generated by immunoSEQ multiplex PCR, the TCRdb table keeps only in-frame clones and is missing some. The sample has about 28,000 clones; 79% are singletons. These data originate in a study of radiotherapy plus CTLA-4 blockade in lung cancer. V was cut by 3 bases and J by 8 bases, with 16 bases left in between. The CDR3 is 15 amino acids. The germline V gene has CDR1 MGHDK and CDR2 SYGVNS. The rearrangement links TRBV25-1 to TRBJ1-4; D uncertain. The origin of this receptor is a human donor with non-small cell lung cancer that progressed on radiotherapy plus ipilimumab. The sample here was peripheral blood, taken from a patient treated with radiotherapy plus ipilimumab. CDR3 coding DNA: TGTGCCAGCAGTGACTATCAGGAAAGAGGCGAAAAACTGTTTTTT. Translated: CASSDYQERGEKLFF.